Reported below is one TCR beta chain. This clonotype was found a few times. No antigen is known for it. A much larger clone differs by one base, so this may be a read error. Stable Graves' hyperthyroidism was defined as the absence of progression to ophthalmopathy over 18 months of follow-up. Hyperthyroidism patients were aged 18 to 65 years and newly diagnosed, with disease duration of less than 2 months. Patients with uncontrolled infections, other autoimmune diseases, pregnancy or lactation were excluded. Diagnoses were based on clinical symptoms, serum thyroxine and TRAb, thyroid ultrasound and orbital computed tomography. Ficoll-Paque density gradient centrifugation was used to isolate PBMCs from around 10 ml of fresh peripheral blood. Total RNA was extracted using Trizol reagent, and RNA quality was assessed on an Agilent 2100 Bioanalyzer. CDR1 and CDR2, looked up from the germline V gene, are SGHNT and YENEEA. The CDR3 starts with the cysteine, ends with the phenylalanine, and has 17 residues. Only the CDR3 part of the read is kept: 51 bases, read in frame from the first base. V is clipped by 1 base and J by 0 bases, and the sequence between their germline boundaries is 10 bases long.

The TCR beta CDR3 regions were amplified from RNA transcripts. For the first round of RT-PCR on the TCR CDR3, the HTBI primer set was used together with the Qiagen OneStep RT-PCR kit. Libraries were constructed in a second round of multiplex PCR, after which size selection and purification were performed. Libraries were sequenced paired-end with 100 bp reads on an Illumina HiSeq2000. In the original analysis: SOAPnuke was used to process the raw data, removing reads that contained adapters or uncalled bases, had a mean Phred below 15, or lacked an exact match to the constant primer or identifier. High-quality paired reads were merged with COPE v1.2.5, and unique nucleotide sequences were defined as clonotypes. Clonotypes were aligned to IMGT TRBV, TRBD and TRBJ reference segments using MiTCR v1.1. Analysis was restricted to V-J combinations with a frequency above 0.0001, which covered roughly 99% of repertoires. A TCS score was defined as the ratio between F50 (clonal expansion) and ExV (chaos), using BLOSUM62-based TCRdist between CDR3 peptides within each V-J. Welch's t-statistics and random forest reduced 500 to 650 V-J features to roughly 13, which were used in a naive Bayes classifier (R e1071). TCRdb reworked the public reads: Q25 trimming with fastp, MiXCR clone assembly, productive beta chains retained. Each CDR3 protein appears once, grouped with its most common genes and DNA. It is TCRdb's table, rather than the study itself, that gives the V and J calls and clone size. This sample gives fewer than 650,000 distinct CDR3 sequences in total; approximately 14% of them show up just once. The ten largest clones add up to approximately 15% of the sample.

This specimen comes from a study of T cells in Graves' hyperthyroidism and ophthalmopathy (dated by TCRdb to about 2019). At the level of the whole study: Peripheral blood was collected at initial diagnosis, before any treatment. To identify distinguishing TCR V-J signatures, a discovery cohort of around 98 patients was used, comprising under 45 with Graves' ophthalmopathy and some 60 with stable Graves' hyperthyroidism. Prospective prediction of ophthalmopathy was tested in an independent validation cohort of some 19 hyperthyroidism patients and roughly 16 patients who later progressed to ophthalmopathy. For training and testing, the 95 to 100 patients in the discovery cohort were randomly divided in a 7:3 ratio. The study also compared thyroid tissue and blood T-cell repertoires from roughly 6 Graves' hyperthyroidism patients. Once sampling was done, hyperthyroidism patients were given methimazole at a starting dose of 30 mg daily, whereas ophthalmopathy patients were given high-dose intravenous methylprednisolone. TCR Vbeta CDR3 sequencing of 140 or so peripheral blood samples (about 45 ophthalmopathy, approximately 80 hyperthyroidism and approximately 17 progressor patients) is reported in the paper.

Results and caveats for the whole study, not just this receptor: A 13 V-J signature model separated ophthalmopathy from stable hyperthyroidism, with around 88% sensitivity and roughly 81% specificity in cross-validation and 80%/75% in testing. No statistical method was used to set the sample size in advance, and investigators knew the group allocation. In validation, the model predicted progression to ophthalmopathy with just under 71% sensitivity and 72.22% specificity, a median of 6.5 months before onset. Most expanded thyroid clonotypes (frequency above 0.001) were also detected in blood, suggesting blood repertoires may reflect thyroid immune responses.

The material sequenced was blood. The rearranged chain carries TRBV11-3 and TRBJ2-6, with no confidently assigned D gene. The TCR sequence derives from a woman aged 40 to 50 with Graves' hyperthyroidism. The DNA is as follows: TGTGCCAGCAGCTTAGGTCGTCCGGGCTCTGGGGCCAACGTCCTGACTTTC. Translated, it reads CASSLGRPGSGANVLTF.